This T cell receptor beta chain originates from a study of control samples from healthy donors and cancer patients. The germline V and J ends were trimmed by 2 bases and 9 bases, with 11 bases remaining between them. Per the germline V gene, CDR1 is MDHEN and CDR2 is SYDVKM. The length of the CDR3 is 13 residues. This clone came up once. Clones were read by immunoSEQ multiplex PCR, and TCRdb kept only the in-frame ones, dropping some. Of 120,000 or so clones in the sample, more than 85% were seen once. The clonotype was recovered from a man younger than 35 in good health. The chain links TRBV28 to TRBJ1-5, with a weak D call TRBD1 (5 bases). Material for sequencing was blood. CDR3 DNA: TGTGCCAGCAGTTTAGCTGGGAGGGGGCCCCAGCATTTT. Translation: CASSLAGRGPQHF. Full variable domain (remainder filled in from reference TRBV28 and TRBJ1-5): DVKVTQSSRYLVKRTGEKVFLECVQDMDHENMFWYRQDPGLGLRLIYFSYDVKMKEKGDIPEGYSVSREKKERFSLILESASTNQTSMYLCASSLAGRGPQHFGDGTRLSIL.